Shown below are 23 T cell receptor beta chains from a single sample sequenced in a study of T cell responses to AZD1222 COVID-19 vaccine. Repertoires were generated with immunoSEQ multiplex PCR, while TCRdb's copy carries only in-frame clones and drops some. The sample holds about 180,000 clones, 88% seen once. Material: peripheral blood, obtained on day 0 of AZD1222 vaccination. Source of these receptors: an adult in good health.

The rearrangement uses TRBV30 and TRBJ1-3; D uncertain. The V gene lost 4 bases and the J gene lost 0 bases, with 7 bases spanning the gap. Germline V gene sequence: CDR1 GTSNPN, CDR2 SVGIG (reference sequence). The CDR3 is 13 amino acids. The CDR3 reads CAWKGSSGNTIYF. CDR3 coding DNA: TGTGCCTGGAAAGGGTCCTCTGGAAACACCATATATTTT.

The V call is TRBV6-5, the J call TRBJ2-5; D is undetermined. In germline, CDR1 is MNHEY, CDR2 SVGAGI. CDR3 length: 13 amino acids. Trimming stripped 8 bases from V and 1 base from J, with 11 bases between. The CDR3: CASDGSPQETQYF. The CDR3 DNA reads as TGTGCCAGCGATGGCTCCCCCCAAGAGACCCAGTACTTC.

This chain joins TRBV15 and TRBJ1-2; D is ambiguous. From germline, CDR1 is LNHNV and CDR2 YYDKDF (reference sequence). The CDR3 is made up of 14 amino acids. The ends were cut back, 6 bases at V and 3 bases at J, with 14 bases in the middle. CDR3 loop: CATSGREFDYGYTF. The CDR3 DNA reads TGTGCCACCAGTGGAAGGGAATTCGACTATGGCTACACCTTC.

This clone was seen once. The gene calls are TRBV11-1 and TRBJ1-6; 7 bases match TRBD1. Germline assignment: CDR1 SGHAT and CDR2 FQDESV (reference sequence). The CDR3 runs to 14 residues. The V segment lost 5 bases and the J segment 9 bases; nucleotides outside the gene matches: 7. The DNA of the CDR3 is TGTGCCAGCAGCCAGACACAGGGGAGTTCACCCCTCCACTTT. Translated, it gives CASSQTQGSSPLHF.

The gene calls are TRBV28 and TRBJ2-5, with 9 nucleotides matching TRBD2. The J segment lost 5 bases and the V segment lost 5 bases, leaving 9 bases of the junction unmatched. CDR1 MDHEN and CDR2 SYDVKM come from the germline V gene. The CDR3 spans 15 residues. CDR3 in DNA: TGTGCCAGCAGTCTCCCGGGCGGGGGGGAGGAGACCCAGTACTTC. It translates to CASSLPGGGEETQYF.

The V and J genes are TRBV11-2 and TRBJ2-5; the match to TRBD2 covers 8 bases. Germline V CDR1 and CDR2: SGHAT, FQNNGV. This CDR3 has 16 residues. V dropped 2 bases and J dropped 3; count of bases not matched to a gene: 8. DNA of the CDR3: TGTGCCAGCAGCTTATCGGGGGGGGGCACAAAAGAGACCCAGTACTTC. Translating it yields CASSLSGGGTKETQYF.

V gene TRBV10-2 combines with J gene TRBJ2-1; D ambiguous. Germline CDR1 WSHSY, CDR2 SAAADI. This CDR3 is built from 13 residues. V lost 2 bases to trimming and J lost 6 bases, with 8 bases between them. The CDR3 loop reads CASSETGSNEQFF. The CDR3 bases are TGCGCCAGCAGTGAGACTGGGTCCAATGAGCAGTTCTTC.

V and J are TRBV11-3 and TRBJ2-1; no clear D gene. This CDR3 spans 12 amino acids. The germline V gene has CDR1 SGHNT and CDR2 YENEEA. Trimming removed 4 bases at V and 6 bases at J, with 7 bases between. The CDR3 sequence: CASSSPTNEQFF. As DNA, the CDR3 is TGTGCCAGCAGCTCCCCCACCAATGAGCAGTTCTTC.

The gene calls are TRBV24-1 and TRBJ1-4; D may be TRBD1 (6 bases). This CDR3 spans 16 amino acids. Trimming stripped 3 bases from V and 8 bases from J, with 18 bases between. CDR1 and CDR2 (germline): KGHDR, SFDVKD. In DNA form, the CDR3 reads TGTGCCACCAGTGATGCTACCGGGACAAAAGGAGAAAAACTGTTTTTT. It codes for CATSDATGTKGEKLFF.

This chain joins TRBV18 and TRBJ1-4; D remains unclear. The CDR3 has 15 residues. Germline CDR1 KGHSH, CDR2 LQKENI. Trimming removed 4 bases at V and 8 bases at J, with 17 bases between. The CDR3 DNA is TGTGCCAGCTCACTGCCGGGCTTTAGGGAAGAAAAACTGTTTTTT. Its translation: CASSLPGFREEKLFF.

The chain joins TRBV5-4 to TRBJ1-1, with D unresolved. CDR3 length: 15 residues. The V end was cut by 0 bases, the J end by 5 bases, with 14 bases between. Germline lookup yields CDR1 SGHNT and CDR2 YYREEE (reference sequence). Written as DNA, the CDR3 is TGTGCCAGCAGCTTGGGAATACTCGGGGAAACTGAAGCTTTCTTT. The encoded protein is CASSLGILGETEAFF.

The chain employs TRBV28 and TRBJ2-7; D remains unclear. V was trimmed by 6 bases and J by 6 bases, leaving 18 bases between them. The CDR3 is 14 amino acids. Germline lookup yields CDR1 MDHEN and CDR2 SYDVKM. CDR3 protein: CASRPGRTRGEQYF. The CDR3 nucleotides are TGTGCCAGCAGACCAGGACGGACCCGCGGCGAGCAGTACTTC.

This clone was detected once. This chain connects TRBV5-8 to TRBJ1-2, with a tentative D call TRBD1 (6 bases). Trimming removed 0 bases from V and 4 bases from J, with 10 bases in between. Germline CDR1 is SGHTS and CDR2 is YDEGEE. The CDR3 totals 14 residues. The CDR3 DNA reads as TGTGCCAGCAGCTTGGGCAGGGGACCCTATGGCTACACCTTC. It codes for CASSLGRGPYGYTF.

The chain combines TRBV10-3 with TRBJ2-7; 8 bases are shared with TRBD2. With V trimmed by 3 bases and J by 4 bases, 8 bases remained unmatched. The CDR3 totals 15 residues. Germline lookup yields CDR1 ENHRY and CDR2 SYGVKD. This CDR3 is CAISEPGLVRYEQYF. The DNA of the CDR3 is TGTGCCATCAGTGAACCGGGACTAGTAAGATACGAGCAGTACTTC.

The chain joins TRBV6-2 or TRBV6-3 to TRBJ1-4, with D maybe TRBD1 (5 bases). Germline CDR1 and CDR2: MNHEY and SVGEGT. V lost 5 bases, J lost 8 bases, and 21 bases lay in between. The CDR3 runs to 16 residues. Here the CDR3 reads CASSGRPGLGLEKLFF. CDR3 in DNA: TGTGCCAGCAGTGGGAGACCGGGACTCGGCTTAGAAAAACTGTTTTTT.

CDR3 nucleotide sequence: TGTGCCAGTAGTACTACAGGGAGCAATCAGCCCCAGCATTTT. Its translation: CASSTTGSNQPQHF. This rearrangement joins TRBV19 to TRBJ1-5, with D possibly matching TRBD1 (6 bases). The CDR3 loop spans 14 amino acids. Germline CDR1 reads LNHDA; CDR2 reads SQIVND (reference sequence). V lost 4 bases and J lost 1, with 8 bases in between.

This rearrangement joins TRBV28 to TRBJ2-5; the D gene is possibly TRBD1 (5 bases). The CDR3 extends over 15 amino acids. In germline, CDR1 is MDHEN, CDR2 SYDVKM. Trimming removed 5 bases at V and 7 bases at J, with 20 bases between. This CDR3 is CASSEIDTRASTQYF. In DNA form, the CDR3 reads TGTGCCAGCAGTGAGATCGACACCAGGGCATCGACCCAGTACTTC. Supplemented by reference TRBV28 and TRBJ2-5, the full variable domain reads DVKVTQSSRYLVKRTGEKVFLECVQDMDHENMFWYRQDPGLGLRLIYFSYDVKMKEKGDIPEGYSVSREKKERFSLILESASTNQTSMYLCASSEIDTRASTQYFGPGTRLLVL.

The chain combines TRBV28 with TRBJ2-7; TRBD1 matches 10 bases. CDR1 and CDR2 from the germline V gene are MDHEN and SYDVKM. The CDR3 covers 14 residues. V shed 7 bases and J 4 bases; nucleotides not matched to a gene: 7. The CDR3 loop is CASITTGGQYEQYF. CDR3 bases: TGTGCCAGCATAACGACAGGGGGCCAATACGAGCAGTACTTC.

The chain couples TRBV10-3 to TRBJ1-1, with TRBD1 identical over 8 bases. CDR3 size: 16 residues. J lost 0 bases, V lost 10 bases, and 13 bases had no gene match. Germline values: CDR1 ENHRY, CDR2 SYGVKD. The CDR3 nucleotides are TGTGCCACAGCTTTCGGGGGACAGGAGATGAACACTGAAGCTTTCTTT. Translation: CATAFGGQEMNTEAFF.

This chain links TRBV5-5 with TRBJ2-3, with 8 bases fitting TRBD2. V shed 2 bases, J shed 3 bases, and the junction held 2 bases outside the gene matches. Germline V gene data show CDR1 as SGHKS and CDR2 as YYEKEE (reference sequence). This CDR3 has 14 amino acids. The CDR3: CASSFGGRTDTQYF. CDR3 coding DNA: TGTGCCAGCAGCTTTGGCGGGAGGACAGATACGCAGTATTTT.

The V and J genes are TRBV7-2 and TRBJ1-2, with D possibly being TRBD1 (6 bases). CDR3 size: 15 residues. The V and J ends lost 1 base and 6 bases respectively, with 15 bases between them. From germline, CDR1 is SGHTA and CDR2 FQGNSA. The CDR3 spells CASSLVGTGWNGYTF. The CDR3 DNA follows: TGTGCCAGCAGCTTAGTAGGCACAGGGTGGAATGGCTACACCTTC.

The rearrangement links TRBV7-3 to TRBJ2-3; D may be TRBD2 (5 bases). The germline CDR1 and CDR2 sequences are SGHTA and FQGTGA. The CDR3 covers 15 residues. Trimming shortened V by 4 bases and J by 2 bases, and 13 bases separated the two germline ends. The CDR3 loop reads CASSSAEPPTDTQYF. CDR3 nucleotides: TGTGCCAGCAGCTCAGCGGAGCCACCCACAGATACGCAGTATTTT.

The chain uses TRBV13 and TRBJ1-4, with D hard to call. Germline CDR1 PRHDT, CDR2 FYEKMQ (reference sequence). V was pared by 5 bases and J by 4 bases, with 14 bases between. This CDR3 comprises 15 residues. Here the CDR3 reads CASSNPDGVNEKLFF. In nucleotides, the CDR3 is TGTGCCAGCAGCAACCCCGACGGGGTTAATGAAAAACTGTTTTTT.